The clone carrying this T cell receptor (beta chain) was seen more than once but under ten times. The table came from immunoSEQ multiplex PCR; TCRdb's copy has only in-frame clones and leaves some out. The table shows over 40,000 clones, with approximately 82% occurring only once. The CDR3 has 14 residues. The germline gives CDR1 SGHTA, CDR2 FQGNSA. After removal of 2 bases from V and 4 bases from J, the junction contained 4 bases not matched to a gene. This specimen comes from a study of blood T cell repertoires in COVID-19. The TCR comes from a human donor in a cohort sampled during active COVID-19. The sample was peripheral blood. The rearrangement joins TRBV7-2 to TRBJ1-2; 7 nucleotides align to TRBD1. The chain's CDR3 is CASSLNRDSYGYTF. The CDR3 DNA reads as TGTGCCAGCAGCTTAAATCGGGACAGCTATGGCTACACCTTC.